The T cell receptor (beta chain) described here comes from a study of identical twins' blood T cells (dated by TCRdb to 2013 to 2014). At the level of the whole study: The roughly 12 libraries, six for the alpha chain and six for the beta chain, yielded about 50 million Illumina reads in total. TCR alpha and beta chain repertoires of three pairs of monozygous twins were compared using next-generation sequencing to assess genetic influence on repertoire formation. Overall results and qualifications from the work: Among the most abundant TCRbeta clonotypes, more CDR3 sequences were shared by each donor with her twin than with unrelated donors. V gene usage, even among non-selected out-of-frame TCRbeta clonotypes, was reported to be markedly more similar within twin pairs than between unrelated donors. Environmental influences could not be excluded as an explanation for twin similarity, since twins were reared together. How many CDR3 clonotypes two donors shared depended mainly on the product of their cloneset sizes, and the twins did not clearly stray from this trend. The proposed role of the TCRalpha J segment in MHC recognition during thymic selection was stated to require validation by independent studies.

Libraries were built with 5' RACE. The listed sequencing device is Illumina Genome Analyzer IIx. RNA-based TCR cDNA libraries were prepared by a previously described protocol with several modifications. Sample-specific barcodes were introduced on both ends of each TCR cDNA library during cDNA synthesis and amplification to prevent cross-contamination. The paper's data handling went like this. Between about 90,000 and nearly 550,000 clonotypes were identified per individual, and roughly 2.2 to 3.6 million CDR3-containing reads were obtained per library. Reads with improper barcode index combinations were discarded, after which clonesets were built for each library with the MiTCR software. While assembling CDR3 clonotypes, MiTCR corrected PCR and sequencing errors and either filtered or rescued low-quality reads. Artificial out-of-frame clonotypes were mapped to in-frame sequences, with one indel allowed in the CDR3, and then removed. Similarity of V and J gene usage between donors was measured as Jensen-Shannon divergence divided by mean entropy. TCRdb itself trimmed the public reads at Q25 with fastp, ran MiXCR and retained productive beta chains. Each record represents a unique CDR3 protein, reported with the most common genes and DNA among its rows. The V and J calls and clone size come from TCRdb's table, not from the authors' own analysis. In all, the sample holds roughly 380,000 distinct CDR3 sequences, and about 28% of those were seen once. The top ten constitute 6% to 7% of the sample.

Comment on this clonotype: Its antigen has not been determined. It has no much larger one-base neighbor in the sample; base qualities were not kept.

Donors were six healthy women forming three monozygous twin pairs. Each of the three twin pairs had been raised together, and the twins in each pair were thought likely to have encountered the same infectious agents and vaccines. TCR cDNA libraries were prepared from RNA that had been isolated from peripheral blood mononuclear cells. V gives up 3 bases and J gives up 7 bases, and the segment between their germline ends measures 12 bases. The CDR3 measures 14 amino acids from cysteine to phenylalanine. Of all the DNA, just the CDR3 is kept, 42 bases in frame from base 1. The chain is made from TRBV12-3 or TRBV12-4 and TRBJ1-4; no confident D gene assignment can be made. The source material was PBMCs. This TCR was recovered from a woman aged 18-50 years in good health. The CDR3 region reads CASSLDTSGEKLFF. In nucleotides, the sequence is TGTGCCAGCAGTTTGGATACTTCGGGTGAAAAACTGTTTTTT.